The rows below give T cell receptor beta chains drawn from one sample of a study of beta chain features in type 1 diabetes. This table comes from immunoSEQ multiplex PCR, and its TCRdb copy is limited to in-frame clones, with some not included. In the table there are approximately 250,000 clones, around 9.9% of which are singletons. Material for sequencing was naive CD4+ T cells from blood. These receptors came from a man aged 30-40 years with type 1 diabetes. CDR3s include the opening cysteine and the closing phenylalanine or tryptophan. Each record gives: D gene, J gene, V gene, clone size, CDR3 DNA, CDR3 protein. The D gene is left open where the match is weak. Size values are once, few and many counts, or a class for expanded clones, and some rows have none.

d_call: NA
j_call: TRBJ1-2
v_call: TRBV6-4
clone_size: NA
cdr3_nt: TGTGCCAGCAGCCCCCGGTACGGCTACACCTTC
cdr3_aa: CASSPRYGYTF

d_call: NA
j_call: TRBJ2-5
v_call: TRBV6-6
clone_size: NA
cdr3_nt: TGTGCCAGCAGCTCCTCCGAAAGGGGCGACGAGACCCAGTACTTC
cdr3_aa: CASSSSERGDETQYF

d_call: TRBD2
j_call: TRBJ2-1
v_call: TRBV9
clone_size: few
cdr3_nt: TGTGCCAGCAGCGTTAGCGGGGGAGATCCCTACAATGAGCAGTTCTTC
cdr3_aa: CASSVSGGDPYNEQFF

d_call: TRBD1
j_call: TRBJ2-5
v_call: TRBV7-3
clone_size: NA
cdr3_nt: TGTGCCAGCAGCTCGCCCGGGACAGAAGAGACCCAGTACTTC
cdr3_aa: CASSSPGTEETQYF

d_call: NA
j_call: TRBJ2-7
v_call: TRBV7-2
clone_size: NA
cdr3_nt: TGTGCCAGCAGCTTTGGGGGGGCGAACGAGCAGTACTTC
cdr3_aa: CASSFGGANEQYF

d_call: TRBD1
j_call: TRBJ1-1
v_call: TRBV7-2
clone_size: NA
cdr3_nt: TGTGCCAGCAGACGAGACAGGGTGAACACTGAAGCTTTCTTT
cdr3_aa: CASRRDRVNTEAFF

d_call: NA
j_call: TRBJ1-6
v_call: TRBV7-9
clone_size: NA
cdr3_nt: TGTGCCAGCAGCTCAGAGACGAGGTCAGCCCTCCACTTT
cdr3_aa: CASSSETRSALHF

d_call: NA
j_call: TRBJ1-1
v_call: TRBV5-1
clone_size: NA
cdr3_nt: TGCGCCAGCAGTGTTACAGGAAGGGGAATGGCTGAAGCTTTCTTT
cdr3_aa: CASSVTGRGMAEAFF

d_call: NA
j_call: TRBJ2-1
v_call: TRBV9
clone_size: NA
cdr3_nt: TGTGCCAGCAGCGTAGGGCGGGGATGGAATGAGCAGTTCTTC
cdr3_aa: CASSVGRGWNEQFF

d_call: NA
j_call: TRBJ1-6
v_call: TRBV4-3
clone_size: few
cdr3_nt: TGCGCCAGCAGCCAAGAACTGCAGGGGATTTATTCACCCCTCCACTTT
cdr3_aa: CASSQELQGIYSPLHF

d_call: NA
j_call: TRBJ2-5
v_call: TRBV20-1
clone_size: NA
cdr3_nt: TGCAGTGCCGACACCCAAGAGACCCAGTACTTC
cdr3_aa: CSADTQETQYF

d_call: NA
j_call: TRBJ2-1
v_call: TRBV15
clone_size: NA
cdr3_nt: TGTGCCACCAGCAGAGCCCGGGGGAATTGGAACAATGAGCAGTTCTTC
cdr3_aa: CATSRARGNWNNEQFF